The 32 T cell receptor beta chains presented below share a single source sample, sequenced in a study of OX40 agonist ivuxolimab in advanced cancers. The repertoire was sequenced with immunoSEQ multiplex PCR; TCRdb's copy has only in-frame clones and lacks some. The sample carries about 17,000 clones, over 60% recorded once. The sequencing here drew on CD4+ or CD8+ T cells sorted from blood, taken in a trial of the OX40 agonist ivuxolimab. These receptors were taken from an adult with an advanced solid tumor such as melanoma, head and neck, liver or kidney cancer.

The J gene is TRBJ2-5, the V gene TRBV7-9, with D unresolved. The DNA end lines up better with TRBJ2-7; the J call may be wrong. Germline assignment: CDR1 SEHNR and CDR2 FQNEAQ (reference sequence). The CDR3 has 13 amino acids. CDR3 region: CASSLKQSYEQYF. DNA of the CDR3: TGTGCCAGCAGCTTAAAACAGTCTTACGAGCAGTACTTC.

The table lists this clone with a count of one. The V and J genes are TRBV6-4 and TRBJ1-1, with D tentatively TRBD1 (5 bases). The CDR3 has 12 amino acids. Germline V gives CDR1 MRHNA, CDR2 SNTAGT. Between the trimmed V and J ends, which lost 5 bases and 3 bases, there was a span of 7 bases. Written as DNA, the CDR3 is TGTGCCAGCAGTCGGGGGGACACTGAAGCTTTCTTT. Amino acid sequence: CASSRGDTEAFF.

The chain carries TRBV28 and TRBJ2-3, with 7 positions matching TRBD2. V lost 5 bases and J lost 2; bases outside the gene matches: 13. The germline gives CDR1 MDHEN, CDR2 SYDVKM. The CDR3 sequence is 17 residues long. DNA of the CDR3: TGTGCCAGCAGTACGCGACTAGCCCCATGGGTCACAGATACGCAGTATTTT. Translated, it gives CASSTRLAPWVTDTQYF.

The chain recombines TRBV10-3 with TRBJ2-1; 7 bases are a match to TRBD2. The CDR3 runs to 15 residues. V shed 3 bases and J 5 bases; nucleotides not matched to a gene: 7. Germline CDR1 ENHRY, CDR2 SYGVKD. The CDR3 sequence: CAISDRLAEDNEQFF. DNA for the CDR3: TGTGCCATCAGTGACCGGCTAGCGGAGGACAATGAGCAGTTCTTC.

V and J are TRBV5-1 and TRBJ2-2; D gene ambiguous. Germline CDR1 SGHRS, CDR2 YFSETQ. The CDR3 consists of 12 residues. Between the trimmed V and J ends, which lost 1 base and 8 bases, there was a span of 6 bases. In DNA, the CDR3 is TGCGCCAGCAGCTTGATGGAAGGGGAGCTGTTTTTT. It specifies CASSLMEGELFF.

Comments on this clone: Without the conserved terminal phenylalanine or tryptophan, this CDR3 likely stems from a read error. The DNA is left out, because the CDR3 cannot be placed on it with certainty; the CDR3 is given as TCRdb lists it. This rearrangement joins TRBV6-9 to TRBJ1-2. From its first to its last residue, the CDR3 has 15 amino acids. The germline V gene has CDR1 MNHGY and CDR2 SVAAGI. This chain's CDR3 is CASSMAAPYGKTYGY.

This clone was observed a handful of times. The chain carries TRBV9 and TRBJ2-2; 10 bases match TRBD2. The CDR3 loop spans 17 amino acids. Germline trimming cut 4 bases from V and 1 base from J; bases unmatched to any gene: 7. CDR1 and CDR2 from the germline V gene are SGDLS and YYNGEE. This CDR3 reads CASSPFPSGRNTGELFF. Here the CDR3 DNA reads TGTGCCAGCAGCCCATTCCCTAGCGGGAGGAACACCGGGGAGCTGTTTTTT.

V and J are TRBV11-1 and TRBJ1-1, with D hard to call. The CDR3 spans 13 residues. The germline V and J ends were trimmed by 5 bases and 1 base, with 8 bases remaining between them. The germline V gene has CDR1 SGHAT and CDR2 FQDESV (reference sequence). DNA of the CDR3: TGTGCCAGCAGCCCTGACTCGAACACTGAAGCTTTCTTT. Translating it yields CASSPDSNTEAFF.

Details on this clone: A read error may account for a junction end that differs from germline. The CDR3 protein is CASSQDRFTYEQYF. CDR3 DNA sequence: TGTGCCAGCAGCCAGGACAGGTTTACCTACGAGCAGTACTTC. The chain has TRBV5-1 and TRBJ2-7; 7 nucleotides agree with TRBD1. The CDR3 has 14 residues. Germline V CDR1 and CDR2: SGHRS, YFSETQ.

The gene calls are TRBV4-3 and TRBJ2-3, with D tentatively TRBD2 (5 bases). Per germline, CDR1 LGHNA and CDR2 YSLEER. With 3 bases removed from V and 6 bases from J, the gap between germline ends came to 19 bases. The CDR3 has 16 residues. DNA of the CDR3: TGCGCCAGCAGCCAGTCAGTTTCCGGGATCGTGGATACGCAGTATTTT. Amino acids: CASSQSVSGIVDTQYF.

The gene calls are TRBV4-1 and TRBJ1-5; D may be TRBD1 (5 bases). The length of the CDR3 is 15 residues. Germline V gene data show CDR1 as MGHRA and CDR2 as YSYEKL. Trimming stripped 1 base from V and 2 bases from J, with 9 bases between. The CDR3: CASSQVKGGNQPQHF. In DNA form, the CDR3 reads TGCGCCAGCAGCCAAGTGAAAGGGGGCAATCAGCCCCAGCATTTT.

The chain combines TRBV5-4 with TRBJ2-3; D might be TRBD1 (5 bases). Per the germline V gene, CDR1 is SGHNT and CDR2 is YYREEE (reference sequence). V was pared by 0 bases and J by 6 bases, with 11 bases between. This CDR3 has 14 residues. The CDR3 protein is CASSLEGRADTQYF. The CDR3 DNA sequence: TGTGCCAGCAGCTTGGAAGGCAGGGCTGATACGCAGTATTTT.

The chain carries TRBV7-2 and TRBJ1-1; D possibly corresponds to TRBD1 (5 bases). This CDR3 has 18 amino acids. Germline V CDR1 and CDR2: SGHTA, FQGNSA. V lost 3 bases and J 0 bases, leaving 20 bases between the germline ends. CDR3 DNA: TGTGCCAGCAGCTTTCCCGGGCAGGGCGACTTCATGAACACTGAAGCTTTCTTT. Translating it yields CASSFPGQGDFMNTEAFF.

This clone was recorded only once. This sequence joins TRBV4-1 and TRBJ2-7; 8 bases fit TRBD1. This CDR3 region has 13 residues. Germline CDR1 reads MGHRA; CDR2 reads YSYEKL. Trimming removed 5 bases from V and 2 bases from J; junction bases left unmatched: 2. In DNA, the CDR3 is TGCGCCAGCAGCTTGGACAGGGCCTACGAGCAGTACTTC. Its translation is CASSLDRAYEQYF.

The chain employs TRBV5-1 and TRBJ2-7, with D maybe TRBD2 (6 bases). V was shortened by 2 bases and J by 3 bases, with 9 bases between the two germline ends. Germline CDR1 SGHRS, CDR2 YFSETQ. The CDR3 covers 13 residues. For the CDR3, the DNA is TGCGCCAGCAGCTTTGGGGGGAACTACGAGCAGTACTTC. This sequence encodes CASSFGGNYEQYF.

The chain has TRBV7-9 and TRBJ2-5, with a weak D call TRBD2 (6 bases). Germline V gene sequence: CDR1 SEHNR, CDR2 FQNEAQ (reference sequence). Between the trimmed V and J ends, which lost 5 bases and 0 bases, there was a span of 19 bases. This CDR3 has 17 residues. CDR3 region: CASSPSVSEGNQETQYF. CDR3 in DNA: TGTGCCAGCAGCCCGAGCGTTTCGGAGGGCAACCAAGAGACCCAGTACTTC.

This sequence joins TRBV5-4 and TRBJ2-1, with D unclear. From germline, CDR1 is SGHNT and CDR2 YYREEE (reference sequence). Trimming removed 4 bases from V and 7 bases from J, with 12 bases in between. The CDR3 covers 13 residues. The CDR3: CASSTRTENEQFF. The CDR3 DNA sequence: TGTGCCAGCAGCACCCGGACGGAGAATGAGCAGTTCTTC.

The CDR3 DNA follows: TGTGCCAGCAGCTTGGGGAATCAGCCCCAGCATTTT. It specifies CASSLGNQPQHF. The chain joins TRBV7-9 to TRBJ1-5; no firm D call. Trimming pared 3 bases from V and 4 bases from J, leaving 4 bases between. Germline CDR1 and CDR2: SEHNR and FQNEAQ (reference sequence). The CDR3 has 12 residues.

The rearrangement joins TRBV2 to TRBJ2-3; 11 bases map to TRBD2. Germline lookup yields CDR1 SNHLY and CDR2 FYNNEI. Unmatched junction bases numbered 7, after V lost 6 bases and J lost 5 bases. The CDR3 length is 15 residues. CDR3 coding DNA: TGTGCCAGCAGAGAACTAGCGGGAGCGGAAGATACGCAGTATTTT. Amino acid sequence: CASRELAGAEDTQYF. Full variable domain (remainder filled in from reference TRBV2 and TRBJ2-3): EPEVTQTPSHQVTQMGQEVILRCVPISNHLYFYWYRQILGQKVEFLVSFYNNEISEKSEIFDDQFSVERPDGSNFTLKIRSTKLEDSAMYFCASRELAGAEDTQYFGPGTRLTVL.

The rearrangement uses TRBV7-3 and TRBJ2-7; D is unclear. The germline V gene encodes CDR1 SGHTA and CDR2 FQGTGA. The germline V and J ends were trimmed by 3 bases and 4 bases, with 10 bases remaining between them. CDR3 length: 13 residues. The CDR3 spells CASSLEGYYEQYF. The CDR3 coding sequence is TGTGCCAGCAGCTTGGAAGGGTATTACGAGCAGTACTTC.

This clone appeared many times. V is TRBV7-9 and J is TRBJ2-7; D unresolved. Germline V gene sequence: CDR1 SEHNR, CDR2 FQNEAQ (reference sequence). This CDR3 is built from 13 residues. V lost 3 bases and J 4 bases, leaving 10 bases between the germline ends. CDR3 region: CASSLEGYYEQYF. In DNA form, the CDR3 reads TGTGCCAGCAGCTTGGAAGGGTATTACGAGCAGTACTTC.

This rearrangement joins TRBV21-1 to TRBJ1-5; TRBD1, the table's D call, was not compared with the DNA. TRBV21-1 is a pseudogene. The CDR3 runs to 17 residues. CDR3 nucleotides: TGTGCCAGCAGCAAAGGGGCAGGGGGTTATAGCAATCAGCCCCAGCATTTT. It translates to CASSKGAGGYSNQPQHF.

This chain connects TRBV14 to TRBJ2-3, with 8 bases aligning to TRBD1. Per germline, CDR1 SGHDN and CDR2 FVKESK. This CDR3 spans 15 amino acids. With 0 bases clipped from V and 1 base from J, the junction kept 0 bases outside the gene matches. CDR3: CASSQEGQGTDTQYF. The CDR3 coding sequence is TGTGCCAGCAGCCAAGAGGGACAGGGCACAGATACGCAGTATTTT.

The chain recombines TRBV4-2 with TRBJ2-5; 10 bases are a match to TRBD1. Matching the DNA end better, TRBJ2-7 makes the J call doubtful. Per the germline V gene, CDR1 is LGHNA and CDR2 is YNFKEQ. There are 14 residues in the CDR3. This CDR3 reads CASSQTGTGDEQYF. CDR3 nucleotides: TGTGCCAGCAGCCAAACCGGGACAGGGGACGAGCAGTACTTC.

The chain is built from TRBV7-6 and TRBJ2-6, with 8 bases identical to TRBD1. CDR3 size: 19 residues. The V segment lost 0 bases and the J segment 1 base; nucleotides outside the gene matches: 8. Germline-derived CDR1 and CDR2 are SGHVS and FNYEAQ. The CDR3 here is CASSLALGQELSGANVLTF. CDR3 DNA: TGTGCCAGCAGCTTAGCCCTGGGACAGGAACTATCTGGGGCCAACGTCCTGACTTTC.

V usage is TRBV28 and J usage is TRBJ1-2; the D is unclear. Germline V gene data show CDR1 as MDHEN and CDR2 as SYDVKM. Trimming left V 1 base short and J 6 bases short, with 15 bases between. The length of the CDR3 is 15 residues. The CDR3 is CASSLSNWGMDGYTF. The CDR3 DNA reads as TGTGCCAGCAGTTTATCGAATTGGGGAATGGATGGCTACACCTTC.

Concerning this clone itself: This specimen includes other DNA sequences encoding the same CDR3. J is TRBJ2-7 and V is TRBV11-1, with TRBD1 identical over 9 bases. CDR3 length equals 14 residues. J was trimmed by 3 bases and V by 3 bases; bases with no gene match: 3. Looked up from germline, CDR1 is SGHAT and CDR2 is FQDESV (reference sequence). The CDR3 loop is CASSFGTGLYEQYF. CDR3 nucleotides: TGTGCCAGCAGCTTTGGGACAGGGCTCTACGAGCAGTACTTC.

This clone was recorded only once. The rearrangement links TRBV9 to TRBJ1-2; 9 bases match TRBD1. J lost 6 bases, V lost 4 bases, and 10 bases had no gene match. The CDR3 contains 15 residues. Germline lookup yields CDR1 SGDLS and CDR2 YYNGEE. The CDR3, as DNA: TGTGCCAGCAGCCCCAGGGACAGGGCGATTGATGGCTACACCTTC. This translates into CASSPRDRAIDGYTF.

The V call is TRBV6-6, the J call TRBJ2-7, with 10 bases fitting TRBD1. The CDR3 sequence is 14 residues long. Per germline, CDR1 MNHNY and CDR2 SVGAGI (reference sequence). Unmatched junction bases numbered 3, after V lost 6 bases and J lost 1 base. The CDR3 here is CASRPGQGSYEQYF. In DNA, the CDR3 is TGTGCCAGCAGGCCGGGACAGGGGTCCTACGAGCAGTACTTC.

In DNA form, the CDR3 reads TGCGCCAGCAGCTGGACTAGCGGATCCTACGAGCAGTACTTC. Its translation is CASSWTSGSYEQYF. The chain carries TRBV5-1 and TRBJ2-7; 10 bases fit TRBD2. Per the germline V gene, CDR1 is SGHRS and CDR2 is YFSETQ. V dropped 3 bases and J dropped 1; count of bases not matched to a gene: 1. CDR3 size: 14 residues.

The chain couples TRBV6-5 to TRBJ2-5, with 8 bases fitting TRBD1. The CDR3 spans 13 residues. CDR1 is MNHEY, CDR2 SVGAGI, per germline. V gave up 7 bases and J gave up 4 bases; unmatched junction bases: 5. The DNA for the CDR3 is TGTGCCAGCACCGACAGGGGTGGAGAGACCCAGTACTTC. Its translation is CASTDRGGETQYF.

This clone appeared a few times. The gene calls are TRBV14 and TRBJ1-1, with TRBD1 matching over 7 bases. CDR3 length: 14 amino acids. Trimming cost V 1 base and J 11 bases; bases outside gene matches: 10. Germline V CDR1 and CDR2: SGHDN, FVKESK. The CDR3 bases are TGTGCCAGCAGCCAAGCCGGGACAGCGACCTGGGCTTTCTTT. Protein sequence: CASSQAGTATWAFF.